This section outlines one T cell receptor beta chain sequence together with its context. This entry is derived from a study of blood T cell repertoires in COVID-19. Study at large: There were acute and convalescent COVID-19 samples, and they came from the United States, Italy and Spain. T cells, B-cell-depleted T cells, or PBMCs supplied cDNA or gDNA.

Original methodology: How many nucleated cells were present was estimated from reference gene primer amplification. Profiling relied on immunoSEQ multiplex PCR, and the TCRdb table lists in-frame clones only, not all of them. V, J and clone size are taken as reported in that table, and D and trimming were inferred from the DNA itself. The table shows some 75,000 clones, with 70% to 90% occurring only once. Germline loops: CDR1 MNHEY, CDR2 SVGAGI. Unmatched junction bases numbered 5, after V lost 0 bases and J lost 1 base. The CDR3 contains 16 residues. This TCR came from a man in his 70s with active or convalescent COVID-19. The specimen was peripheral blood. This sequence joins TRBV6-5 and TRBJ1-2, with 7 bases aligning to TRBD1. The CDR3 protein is CASSYSSQGDNYGYTF. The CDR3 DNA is TGTGCCAGCAGTTACTCGAGTCAGGGGGATAACTATGGCTACACCTTC.